This is a list of T cell receptor beta chains from one sample in a study of T cell responses to AZD1222 COVID-19 vaccine. The protocol was immunoSEQ multiplex PCR, while the TCRdb copy is restricted to in-frame clones and leaves out a portion. The repertoire has 150,000 to 190,000 clones, approximately 90% of them found once; the top ten carry around 1.5%. The source was peripheral blood, collected 28 days after the second AZD1222 dose. Receptors originate from an adult who received the AZD1222 COVID-19 vaccine. Each CDR3 is given with its conserved first and last residue. A D gene is named only where the DNA matches it firmly. Size is stated for part of the rows, as once, few or many counts, or as a class when the clone is expanded.

clone_size: -
d_call: -
j_call: TRBJ2-1
v_call: TRBV6-5
cdr3_nt: TGTGCCAGCAGTTACCGAAGCTCCTACAATGAGCAGTTCTTC
cdr3_aa: CASSYRSSYNEQFF

clone_size: -
d_call: -
j_call: TRBJ2-1
v_call: TRBV11-2
cdr3_nt: TGTGCCAGCAGCGCCTACGTTGACAGACGCGGGTTCTTC
cdr3_aa: CASSAYVDRRGFF

clone_size: -
d_call: TRBD1
j_call: TRBJ2-7
v_call: TRBV5-5
cdr3_nt: TGTGCCAGCAGCCTCGGACAGGGGATGCCCTACGAGCAGTACTTC
cdr3_aa: CASSLGQGMPYEQYF

clone_size: -
d_call: -
j_call: TRBJ1-5
v_call: TRBV5-1
cdr3_nt: TGCGCCAGCAGCTTCGACGGACAGCGCAATCAGCCCCAGCATTTT
cdr3_aa: CASSFDGQRNQPQHF

clone_size: -
d_call: -
j_call: TRBJ1-2
v_call: TRBV7-8
cdr3_nt: TGTGCCACCAAGCTTGGAGGCCGGGGTGGCTACACCTTC
cdr3_aa: CATKLGGRGGYTF

clone_size: -
d_call: -
j_call: TRBJ2-3
v_call: TRBV5-1
cdr3_nt: TGCGCCAGCAGCTTAGAGGGCACAGATACGCAGTATTTT
cdr3_aa: CASSLEGTDTQYF

clone_size: -
d_call: TRBD1
j_call: TRBJ2-3
v_call: TRBV7-9
cdr3_nt: TGTGCCTGGCCTTCGACCGAGGGGGCCACAGATACGCAGTATTTT
cdr3_aa: CAWPSTEGATDTQYF

clone_size: -
d_call: -
j_call: TRBJ1-1
v_call: TRBV19
cdr3_nt: TGTGCCAGTAGTCCCTGGGACAAAATGAACACTGAAGCTTTCTTT
cdr3_aa: CASSPWDKMNTEAFF

clone_size: -
d_call: -
j_call: TRBJ2-7
v_call: TRBV21-1
cdr3_nt: TGTGCCAGCAGCAAAGTAAGACACCATGCCCTCTACGAGCAGTACTTC
cdr3_aa: CASSKVRHHALYEQYF

clone_size: -
d_call: TRBD2
j_call: TRBJ2-1
v_call: TRBV7-8
cdr3_nt: TGTGCCAGCAGTTCCCTAGCGGGAGGGTGGGATGAGCAGTTCTTC
cdr3_aa: CASSSLAGGWDEQFF

clone_size: once
d_call: TRBD1
j_call: TRBJ1-1
v_call: TRBV2
cdr3_nt: TGTGCCAGCATCCTGACAGGGGCGAACACTGAAGCTTTCTTT
cdr3_aa: CASILTGANTEAFF

clone_size: -
d_call: TRBD1
j_call: TRBJ1-5
v_call: TRBV12-5
cdr3_nt: TGTGCTAGTGGTTATGACCAGGGGGCCTATCAGCCCCAGCATTTT
cdr3_aa: CASGYDQGAYQPQHF

clone_size: -
d_call: -
j_call: TRBJ1-6
v_call: TRBV2
cdr3_nt: TGTGCCAGCCGACAGACCCAAGGCTCACCCCTCCACTTT
cdr3_aa: CASRQTQGSPLHF

clone_size: -
d_call: -
j_call: TRBJ2-7
v_call: TRBV12-3/TRBV12-4
cdr3_nt: TGTGCCAGCAGTGACACAGGGCGCGACGAGCAGTACTTC
cdr3_aa: CASSDTGRDEQYF

clone_size: -
d_call: TRBD2
j_call: TRBJ2-1
v_call: TRBV30
cdr3_nt: TGTGCCTTTATACCGGGCCCTTCTCCGGGGGGGAATGAGCAGTTCTTC
cdr3_aa: CAFIPGPSPGGNEQFF

clone_size: few
d_call: -
j_call: TRBJ2-3
v_call: TRBV6-4
cdr3_nt: TGTGCCAGCAGCCGGAACGGCGGCACAGATACGCAGTATTTT
cdr3_aa: CASSRNGGTDTQYF

clone_size: -
d_call: TRBD1
j_call: TRBJ1-5
v_call: TRBV5-6
cdr3_nt: TGTGCCAGCAGCTGGGGGGACAGGAACAATCAGCCCCAGCATTTT
cdr3_aa: CASSWGDRNNQPQHF

clone_size: -
d_call: -
j_call: TRBJ2-2
v_call: TRBV7-9
cdr3_nt: TGTGCCAGCAGCTTAGCGGCCCGGGGGCCCACCGGGGAGCTGTTTTTT
cdr3_aa: CASSLAARGPTGELFF

clone_size: -
d_call: -
j_call: TRBJ1-2
v_call: TRBV30
cdr3_nt: TGTGCCTGGAGTGTATTAGGGGGCTACACCTTC
cdr3_aa: CAWSVLGGYTF

clone_size: -
d_call: -
j_call: TRBJ2-3
v_call: TRBV9
cdr3_nt: TGTGCCAGCAGCGTAGTATCCTATGGCGGCCGCACAGATACGCAGTATTTT
cdr3_aa: CASSVVSYGGRTDTQYF

clone_size: -
d_call: TRBD2
j_call: TRBJ2-1
v_call: TRBV5-6
cdr3_nt: TGTGCCAGCAGCTTGACAGCGGGGGGGCCGGCTGAGCAGTTCTTC
cdr3_aa: CASSLTAGGPAEQFF

clone_size: once
d_call: -
j_call: TRBJ2-1
v_call: TRBV13
cdr3_nt: TGTGCCAGCAGCTCCCCGGGGGGCCGGGGTGAGCAGTTCTTC
cdr3_aa: CASSSPGGRGEQFF

clone_size: once
d_call: -
j_call: TRBJ2-2
v_call: TRBV2
cdr3_nt: TGTGCCAGCAGTGTGTCGATGGGGACCGGGGAGCTGTTTTTT
cdr3_aa: CASSVSMGTGELFF

clone_size: -
d_call: -
j_call: TRBJ1-2
v_call: TRBV28
cdr3_nt: TGTGCCAGCAGTCTCCGTGCGTATGGCTACACCTTC
cdr3_aa: CASSLRAYGYTF

clone_size: -
d_call: TRBD1
j_call: TRBJ2-7
v_call: TRBV30
cdr3_nt: TGTGCCCGGGGACAGGGGGCCAACGAGCAGTACTTC
cdr3_aa: CARGQGANEQYF

clone_size: once
d_call: -
j_call: TRBJ2-1
v_call: TRBV27
cdr3_nt: TGTGCCAGCAGTTTAGCTGGAACTAGCAGTGGTACTTTCAATGAGCAGTTCTTC
cdr3_aa: CASSLAGTSSGTFNEQFF

clone_size: -
d_call: -
j_call: TRBJ2-3
v_call: TRBV11-3
cdr3_nt: TGTGCCAGCAGCCGGGGGACCAGTGCTAGCACAGATACGCAGTATTTT
cdr3_aa: CASSRGTSASTDTQYF

clone_size: -
d_call: -
j_call: TRBJ1-1
v_call: TRBV6-2/TRBV6-3
cdr3_nt: TGTGCCAGCAGTTACATAAGTGGGGGAAGAGATGAAGCTTTCTTT
cdr3_aa: CASSYISGGRDEAFF

clone_size: -
d_call: -
j_call: TRBJ1-6
v_call: TRBV6-5
cdr3_nt: TGTGCCAGCAGTATAACATCCACACCCCTCCACTTT
cdr3_aa: CASSITSTPLHF

clone_size: -
d_call: -
j_call: TRBJ1-2
v_call: TRBV5-5
cdr3_nt: TGTGCCAGCAGCGTAGGGGCTAACTATGGCTACACCTTC
cdr3_aa: CASSVGANYGYTF

clone_size: once
d_call: -
j_call: TRBJ1-4
v_call: TRBV4-2
cdr3_nt: TGTGCCAGCAGCCAGGGTTACAGAACAACTAATGAAAAACTGTTTTTT
cdr3_aa: CASSQGYRTTNEKLFF

clone_size: -
d_call: TRBD2
j_call: TRBJ2-1
v_call: TRBV2
cdr3_nt: TGTGCCAGCGAGAGATCCGGGACTAGCGGATCCGGCGATGAGCAGTTCTTC
cdr3_aa: CASERSGTSGSGDEQFF

clone_size: -
d_call: -
j_call: TRBJ1-4
v_call: TRBV5-1
cdr3_nt: TGCGCCAGCAGCGTTCGACAGGCGGATGAAAAACTGTTTTTT
cdr3_aa: CASSVRQADEKLFF

clone_size: -
d_call: TRBD1
j_call: TRBJ2-3
v_call: TRBV18
cdr3_nt: TGTGCCAGCTCAGCCGGGACAGGCCCCCCAGATACGCAGTATTTT
cdr3_aa: CASSAGTGPPDTQYF

clone_size: -
d_call: -
j_call: TRBJ1-2
v_call: TRBV6-5
cdr3_nt: TGTGCCAGCAGTTTCCTTTGGTCCTATGGCTACACCTTC
cdr3_aa: CASSFLWSYGYTF

clone_size: once
d_call: TRBD2
j_call: TRBJ2-1
v_call: TRBV7-2
cdr3_nt: TGTGCCAGCAGGCCTAGCGGGTACAATGAGCAGTTCTTC
cdr3_aa: CASRPSGYNEQFF

clone_size: -
d_call: TRBD1
j_call: TRBJ1-4
v_call: TRBV30
cdr3_nt: TGTGCCTGGAGCAACGACAGGGGTGAAAAACTGTTTTTT
cdr3_aa: CAWSNDRGEKLFF

clone_size: -
d_call: -
j_call: TRBJ2-7
v_call: TRBV12-2
cdr3_nt: TGTGCAAGTCGCTTCCCGAAGTTCTCCTACGAGCAGTACTTC
cdr3_aa: CASRFPKFSYEQYF

clone_size: -
d_call: -
j_call: TRBJ2-1
v_call: TRBV11-3
cdr3_nt: TGTGCCAGCAGCTTAGGTGGTATGGGACGATCCTACAATGAGCAGTTCTTC
cdr3_aa: CASSLGGMGRSYNEQFF

clone_size: -
d_call: -
j_call: TRBJ1-2
v_call: TRBV14
cdr3_nt: TGTGCCAGCAGCCCCCTTCAGGAAATCTATGGCTACACCTTC
cdr3_aa: CASSPLQEIYGYTF

clone_size: -
d_call: TRBD1
j_call: TRBJ2-7
v_call: TRBV10-3
cdr3_nt: TGTGCCATCAGTGAGGCTACAGGGGGAAGAAACGAGCAGTACTTC
cdr3_aa: CAISEATGGRNEQYF

clone_size: -
d_call: -
j_call: TRBJ1-5
v_call: TRBV15
cdr3_nt: TGTGCCACCAGCAGAGAAAGGGGTGGCAATCAGCCCCAGCATTTT
cdr3_aa: CATSRERGGNQPQHF

clone_size: -
d_call: TRBD2
j_call: TRBJ2-7
v_call: TRBV5-4
cdr3_nt: TGTGCCAGCAGCTCGTTCGGGGGGGTCTACGAGCAGTACTTC
cdr3_aa: CASSSFGGVYEQYF

clone_size: -
d_call: TRBD1
j_call: TRBJ1-6
v_call: TRBV9
cdr3_nt: TGTGCCAGCAGCATCGGGACAGGGGGTTCACCCCTCCACTTT
cdr3_aa: CASSIGTGGSPLHF

clone_size: few
d_call: TRBD2
j_call: TRBJ2-7
v_call: TRBV3-1/TRBV3-2
cdr3_nt: TGTGCCAGCAGCCAAGTTCTAGCGGGACGGGAGCAGTACTTC
cdr3_aa: CASSQVLAGREQYF

clone_size: -
d_call: -
j_call: TRBJ2-3
v_call: TRBV27
cdr3_nt: TGTGCCAGCAGTTTCCGCCTGGGAGATACGCAGTATTTT
cdr3_aa: CASSFRLGDTQYF

clone_size: -
d_call: -
j_call: TRBJ2-2
v_call: TRBV7-2
cdr3_nt: TGTGCCAGCAGCTTCTACACCGGGGAGCTGTTTTTT
cdr3_aa: CASSFYTGELFF

clone_size: -
d_call: TRBD1
j_call: TRBJ1-6
v_call: TRBV7-2
cdr3_nt: TGTGCCAGCAGCTCCCAGGGGACAGGGGCCTCACCCCTCCACTTT
cdr3_aa: CASSSQGTGASPLHF

clone_size: -
d_call: -
j_call: TRBJ1-1
v_call: TRBV13
cdr3_nt: TGTGCCAGCAGCTTAGAGGAGTATCAGAACACTGAAGCTTTCTTT
cdr3_aa: CASSLEEYQNTEAFF

clone_size: once
d_call: -
j_call: TRBJ1-2
v_call: TRBV18
cdr3_nt: TGTGCCAGCTCACCACCTTCGGGTAACTATGGCTACACCTTC
cdr3_aa: CASSPPSGNYGYTF

clone_size: -
d_call: -
j_call: TRBJ2-5
v_call: TRBV11-2
cdr3_nt: TGTGCCAGCAGCCCTAGCGGACAGAGGTGGGAGACCCAGTACTTC
cdr3_aa: CASSPSGQRWETQYF

clone_size: -
d_call: TRBD2
j_call: TRBJ2-5
v_call: TRBV4-1
cdr3_nt: TGCGCCAGCAGCCACGGACTAGCGGGGCTGCGGCAAGAGACCCAGTACTTC
cdr3_aa: CASSHGLAGLRQETQYF

clone_size: few
d_call: TRBD2
j_call: TRBJ2-5
v_call: TRBV4-1
cdr3_nt: TGCGCCAGCAGCCCAGGACTAGCGGGAGGGCCGGGGGAGACCCAGTACTTC
cdr3_aa: CASSPGLAGGPGETQYF

clone_size: -
d_call: TRBD1
j_call: TRBJ2-3
v_call: TRBV19
cdr3_nt: TGTGCCAGTAGTGTCAGGGGGCCAGATACGCAGTATTTT
cdr3_aa: CASSVRGPDTQYF

clone_size: -
d_call: -
j_call: TRBJ1-1
v_call: TRBV28
cdr3_nt: TGTGCCAGCTTAGCTGGGGGGGGAGTCAACACTGAAGCTTTCTTT
cdr3_aa: CASLAGGGVNTEAFF